The clone carrying this TCR beta chain has ten or more counts. CDR3 length: 13 residues. Looked up from germline, CDR1 is SEHNR and CDR2 is FQNEAQ (reference sequence). Between the trimmed V and J ends, which lost 5 bases and 5 bases, there was a span of 12 bases. This record comes from a study of molecular identifiers for immune sequencing clone quantification. Using its own MiXCR run on the PCR reads, TCRdb lists one record per CDR3 protein. The sample lists about 36,000 distinct CDR3 sequences, about 18% seen once, with about 7.4% in the top ten. The TCR comes from a human donor in good health. Some libraries in this study had Jurkat cell RNA spiked in. V and J are TRBV7-9 and TRBJ1-1; D uncertain. Sample: naive CD8+ T cells from blood, with Jurkat cell RNA spiked in. Subset indicated: FACS-sorted CD8+CD4-CCR7+CD45RA+ naive T cells. CDR3 nucleotide sequence: TGTGCCAGCAGCCCCAACGCGGTGACTGAAGCTTTCTTT. Its translation is CASSPNAVTEAFF.